This T cell receptor beta chain derives from a study of blood T cell repertoires in COVID-19. About the research overall: Acute and convalescent COVID-19 specimens originated in the United States, Italy and Spain. The cDNA or gDNA used as material had been derived from T cells, B-cell-depleted T cells, or PBMCs.

Original analysis: From reference gene primer amplification, estimates of nucleated cell counts were derived. Generated by immunoSEQ multiplex PCR, the TCRdb table keeps only in-frame clones and is missing some. V and J calls and clone size are as listed in that table; D and trimming were resolved from the DNA. The table shows roughly 120,000 clones, with more than 60% occurring only once. From germline, CDR1 is MNHNS and CDR2 SASEGT. V was pared by 3 bases and J by 0 bases, with 6 bases between. This CDR3 comprises 13 residues. The sequencing sample was made of peripheral blood. This sequence originates from a man in his 70s with acute or convalescent COVID-19. The chain combines TRBV6-1 with TRBJ2-7; no definite D call. As DNA, the CDR3 is TGTGCCAGCAGTGAGGAGAGCTCCTACGAGCAGTACTTC. This sequence encodes CASSEESSYEQYF.